Listed below are T cell receptor beta chains from one sample, sequenced in a study of T cells in localized non-small cell lung cancer. Sequenced by immunoSEQ multiplex PCR; TCRdb stores in-frame clones only, minus some. The profile covers roughly 6,700 clones, with around 45% appearing a single time and 7% to 9% taken by the ten largest. Sequences were derived from lung tumor tissue, sampled before any cancer treatment. The source of these receptors is a man aged 40-75 years with stage III lung adenocarcinoma. CDR3s include the opening cysteine and the closing phenylalanine or tryptophan. A D gene is named only where the DNA matches it firmly. Only some rows state a clone size, as once, few, many or a class for expanded clones.

TRBJ1-1	once	TRBV19	.	TGTGCCAGTAGTAGAGCAGTGAACACTGAAGCTTTCTTT	CASSRAVNTEAFF
TRBJ2-5	.	TRBV29-1	.	TGCAGCGTTGTACAGGATAGGGAGACCCAGTACTTC	CSVVQDRETQYF
TRBJ2-3	medium-sized	TRBV11-3	.	TGTGCCAGCAGCCCCCAGGGGTCCACAGATACGCAGTATTTT	CASSPQGSTDTQYF
TRBJ2-7	.	TRBV9	.	TGTGCCAGCAGTGAACTTGGCTACGAGCAGTACTTC	CASSELGYEQYF
TRBJ2-3	.	TRBV11-3	TRBD2	TGTGCCAGCAGCTTTGGGACTAGCGGGGATACGCAGTATTTT	CASSFGTSGDTQYF
TRBJ1-1	.	TRBV19	.	TGTGCCAGTACCCCCCCCGGGGCCACTGAAGCTTTCTTT	CASTPPGATEAFF
TRBJ2-5	.	TRBV29-1	.	TGCAGCGTTATCGGCAGGGGGGTAACAGAGACCCAGTACTTC	CSVIGRGVTETQYF
TRBJ2-1	few	TRBV19	TRBD1	TGTGCCAGTAGTAACAGGGGCTACAATGAGCAGTTCTTC	CASSNRGYNEQFF
TRBJ2-7	few	TRBV9	.	TGTGCCAGCAGCCCTCCTGGCAGCCACTACGAGCAGTACTTC	CASSPPGSHYEQYF
TRBJ1-1	.	TRBV19	.	TGTGCCAGTATATCGGGAGGGCGAGCTTTCTTT	CASISGGRAFF
TRBJ1-2	.	TRBV19	.	TGTGCCAGTAGTATAGGACCAGCCACGGCTAACTATGGCTACACCTTC	CASSIGPATANYGYTF
TRBJ1-2	.	TRBV14	.	TGTGCCAGCAGCCAAGATCAGGGCCGGGCTAACGGCTACACTTTC	CASSQDQGRANGYTF
TRBJ2-7	.	TRBV28	.	TGTGCCAGCAGCATTACCTCCACAGGCTTTTCCTCCTACGAGCAGTACTTC	CASSITSTGFSSYEQYF
TRBJ1-1	.	TRBV5-1	.	TGCGCCAGCAGCTTGGGGCAGGGCCCGAACACTGAAGCTTTCTTT	CASSLGQGPNTEAFF
TRBJ2-1	few	TRBV29-1	TRBD2	TGCAGCGTTGAGAGGACTTTAGCGGGACGGGAGCAGTTCTTC	CSVERTLAGREQFF
TRBJ1-5	.	TRBV12-5	.	TGTGCTAGTGGACCAGGGGTTCGGGGGCCCCAGCATTTT	CASGPGVRGPQHF
TRBJ1-4	.	TRBV11-3	.	TGTGCCAGCAGCTTAAGGACTCCGGGTGAAAAACTGTTTTTT	CASSLRTPGEKLFF
TRBJ2-3	.	TRBV9	.	TGTGCCAGCAGTGAAGAGCGGGCTGAGCGGTATTTT	CASSEERAERYF
TRBJ1-5	once	TRBV19	.	TGTGCCAGTAGCCTGGGAGGTTATAGCAATCAGCCCCAGCATTTT	CASSLGGYSNQPQHF
TRBJ2-1	.	TRBV11-3	TRBD1	TGTGCCAGCAGCCAGGACAGGAACGCTAAGTCGCAGTTCTTC	CASSQDRNAKSQFF
TRBJ2-1	.	TRBV11-3	TRBD1	TGTGCCAGCAGCTTAGAAGCAGTGGGGACAGGGTCGAGAAATGAGCAGTTCTTC	CASSLEAVGTGSRNEQFF
TRBJ2-2	.	TRBV5-1	.	TGCGCCAGCGCGTGGCAAGGGGCTAAAACCGGGGAGCTGTTTTTT	CASAWQGAKTGELFF